This entry concerns a single T cell receptor beta chain. Its antigen is undetermined. This sample is part of a study of T cell responses to AZD1222 COVID-19 vaccine. The study, taken as a whole, reports: Baseline antibody screening turned up just a handful of seropositive AZD1222 recipients. There were mostly white British donors and more females than males, and clonal diversity was possibly underestimated.

CDR1 is MNHEY and CDR2 is SVGAGI in the germline V gene. J gave up 3 bases and V 8 bases, and 9 bases lay outside the gene matches. CDR3 size: 15 residues. Profiling relied on immunoSEQ multiplex PCR, and the TCRdb table lists in-frame clones only, not all of them. The table lists around 160,000 clones, about 92% of them singletons. This TCR was sampled from an adult in good health. Specimen: peripheral blood, collected on day 0 of AZD1222 vaccination. The chain combines TRBV6-5 with TRBJ2-2; 7 bases line up with TRBD2. DNA for the CDR3: TGTGCCAGCGGGAGGGACCTAGCCGACACCGGGGAGCTGTTTTTT. As protein: CASGRDLADTGELFF.